The 21 T cell receptor beta chains reported below all come from one sample, sequenced in a study of blood T cells in healthy people across ages (dated by TCRdb to between 2015 and 2016). Library preparation used 5' RACE. Data came from an Illumina HiSeq 2500. A second PCR of roughly 6 to 11 cycles was run with a J-beta primer mix and a sample-barcoded 5' primer. Using fastp at Q25 and MiXCR, TCRdb reprocessed the public reads and kept productive beta chains. Rows with one shared CDR3 protein collapse into an entry with the most common genes and DNA. Counted in this sample were 550,000 to 800,000 distinct CDR3 sequences; approximately 21% of them appeared once. In total, the top ten clones hold 3% to 4.5% of the sample. Specimen: blood. These receptor sequences come from a man aged 65-85 years in good health.

This clonotype was seen only a few times. The V call is TRBV28, the J call TRBJ2-5, with D perhaps matching TRBD1 (6 bases). V was clipped by 6 bases and J by 0 bases, with 17 bases between them. Germline assignment: CDR1 MDHEN and CDR2 SYDVKM. The length of the CDR3 is 16 residues. The CDR3 sequence is CASSSGVSAYQETQYF. The CDR3 DNA reads as TGTGCCAGCAGCTCAGGGGTTAGCGCGTACCAAGAGACCCAGTACTTC.

This sequence joins TRBV3-1 and TRBJ2-7; 7 bases map to TRBD1. Germline V gene sequence: CDR1 LGHDT, CDR2 YNNKEL (reference sequence). The V and J ends lost 1 base and 7 bases, in that order; junction bases with no gene match: 7. The length of the CDR3 is 14 residues. The DNA for the CDR3 is TGTGCCAGCAGCCAAGCCCTGACAGGGTTGGAGCAGTACTTC. Translation gives CASSQALTGLEQYF.

Points on this clonotype: A read error may produce the germline difference seen at one junction end. The chain recombines TRBV13 with TRBJ1-6, with a possible D match to TRBD1 (5 bases). The CDR3 spans 14 residues. Germline V gene lookup returns CDR1 PRHDT and CDR2 FYEKMQ (reference sequence). For the CDR3, the DNA is TGTGCCAGCCGCTTTGGGACGGTTAATTCACCCCTCCACTTT. Translating gives CASRFGTVNSPLHF. Based on the CDR3 plus reference TRBV13 and TRBJ1-6, the full variable domain is AAGVIQSPRHLIKEKRETATLKCYPIPRHDTVYWYQQGPGQDPQFLISFYEKMQSDKGSIPDRFSAQQFSDYHSELNMSSLELGDSALYFCASRFGTVNSPLHFGNGTRLTVT.

This chain uses TRBV2 with TRBJ2-7, with D hard to call. Per germline, CDR1 SNHLY and CDR2 FYNNEI. The CDR3 covers 13 residues. V was clipped by 5 bases and J by 3 bases, with 11 bases between them. This CDR3 reads CASSLTNLYEQYF. The CDR3 nucleotides are TGTGCCAGCAGTCTGACCAACCTCTACGAGCAGTACTTC.

This clonotype was found a few times. V and J are TRBV5-1 and TRBJ1-6, with a tentative D call TRBD1 (5 bases). V was pared by 4 bases and J by 7 bases, with 18 bases between. This CDR3 region has 16 residues. Germline loops: CDR1 SGHRS, CDR2 YFSETQ. DNA for the CDR3: TGCGCCAGCAGCAAAACCCGGGACTCGGCCAATTCACCCCTCCACTTT. Translated, it gives CASSKTRDSANSPLHF.

This clonotype was detected only a few times. The chain uses TRBV6-1 and TRBJ1-2; D is unresolved. V lost 8 bases and J lost 4, with 14 bases in between. The CDR3 is 13 residues long. Germline loops: CDR1 MNHNS, CDR2 SASEGT. The CDR3 here is CASSKAQLYGYTF. CDR3 DNA sequence: TGTGCCAGCTCGAAAGCCCAGCTCTATGGCTACACCTTC.

This clonotype was observed a handful of times. This sequence joins TRBV7-9 and TRBJ2-5; 9 bases map to TRBD2. The CDR3 runs 16 residues. Germline assignment: CDR1 SEHNR and CDR2 FQNEAQ (reference sequence). Unmatched junction bases numbered 11, after V lost 4 bases and J lost 5 bases. The CDR3: CASSSRFSGSGETQYF. The CDR3 DNA follows: TGTGCCAGCAGCTCCCGTTTTAGCGGGAGTGGGGAGACCCAGTACTTC.

This chain links TRBV28 with TRBJ2-7; 8 bases are shared with TRBD1. Looked up from germline, CDR1 is MDHEN and CDR2 is SYDVKM. This CDR3 has 14 residues. V lost 9 bases and J lost 1; bases outside the gene matches: 8. This CDR3 is CASHQGAGSYEQYF. In nucleotides, the CDR3 is TGTGCCAGTCACCAGGGGGCCGGATCCTACGAGCAGTACTTC.

This clonotype has just a few counts. The chain links TRBV7-9 to TRBJ1-1, with D hard to call. Per the germline V gene, CDR1 is SEHNR and CDR2 is FQNEAQ (reference sequence). The CDR3 loop spans 17 amino acids. V was shortened by 0 bases and J by 0 bases, with 14 bases between the two germline ends. This CDR3 reads CASSLAEALGMNTEAFF. The CDR3 nucleotides read TGTGCCAGCAGCTTAGCGGAAGCCCTAGGTATGAACACTGAAGCTTTCTTT. Variable domain in full (rest from reference TRBV7-9 and TRBJ1-1): DTGVSQNPRHKITKRGQNVTFRCDPISEHNRLYWYRQTLGQGPEFLTYFQNEAQLEKSRLLSDRFSAERPKGSFSTLEIQRTEQGDSAMYLCASSLAEALGMNTEAFFGQGTRLTVV.

The chain couples TRBV7-2 to TRBJ2-3; D not certain. Germline V gene data show CDR1 as SGHTA and CDR2 as FQGNSA. The CDR3 consists of 13 residues. The V end was cut by 3 bases, the J end by 6 bases, with 10 bases between. The CDR3 is CASSLSRHDTQYF. As DNA, the CDR3 is TGTGCCAGCAGCTTGTCCCGGCACGATACGCAGTATTTT.

This clonotype occurred a few times. The chain employs TRBV21-1 and TRBJ2-3; the D call TRBD2 from the table was never checked on the DNA. TRBV21-1 is a pseudogene segment. CDR3 size: 16 residues. The CDR3 DNA is TGTGCCAGCAGCACCCTAGCGGGAGTTCGAACAGATACGCAGTATTTT. This codes for CASSTLAGVRTDTQYF.

This clonotype was counted only a few times. The chain joins TRBV20-1 to TRBJ2-7; D is unresolved. The CDR3 length is 11 residues. V lost 3 bases and J 5 bases, leaving 8 bases between the germline ends. Germline CDR1 DFQATT, CDR2 SNEGSKA (reference sequence). In DNA, the CDR3 is TGCAGTGCTAGTCTTGGTGACGAGCAGTACTTC. Its protein product is CSASLGDEQYF.

The V and J genes are TRBV20-1 and TRBJ2-5; weak D call: TRBD2 (6 bases). The end of the DNA aligns better with TRBJ2-1, so the J call may be wrong. CDR1 is DFQATT and CDR2 is SNEGSKA in the germline V gene (reference sequence). CDR3 length: 13 residues. DNA for the CDR3: TGCAGTGCTAGTCCCAGCGGGTATGATGAGCAGTTCTTC. As protein: CSASPSGYDEQFF.

This clonotype was observed a handful of times. This sequence joins TRBV5-1 and TRBJ2-1, with TRBD2 identical over 9 bases. CDR1 SGHRS and CDR2 YFSETQ come from the germline V gene. The trim removed 6 bases at V and 0 bases at J, leaving 4 bases unmatched. This CDR3 is built from 15 residues. The CDR3 protein is CASMSGRSSYNEQFF. The CDR3 bases are TGCGCCAGCATGAGCGGGAGGAGCTCCTACAATGAGCAGTTCTTC. Supplemented by reference TRBV5-1 and TRBJ2-1, the full variable domain reads KAGVTQTPRYLIKTRGQQVTLSCSPISGHRSVSWYQQTPGQGLQFLFEYFSETQRNKGNFPGRFSGRQFSNSRSEMNVSTLELGDSALYLCASMSGRSSYNEQFFGPGTRLTVL.

The CDR3 sequence: CASSQVFESSNEKLFF. For the CDR3, the DNA is TGTGCCAGCAGCCAAGTCTTTGAGAGCAGTAATGAAAAACTGTTTTTT. The genes are TRBV3-1 and TRBJ1-4; D uncertain. This CDR3 is 16 amino acids long. CDR1 is LGHDT and CDR2 is YNNKEL in the germline V gene (reference sequence). The ends were cut back, 1 base at V and 4 bases at J, with 13 bases in the middle.

The CDR3 reads CATSVQATYEQYF. CDR3 DNA: TGTGCCACCAGTGTCCAAGCCACCTACGAGCAGTACTTC. The rearrangement joins TRBV24-1 to TRBJ2-7; D unclear. This CDR3 is built from 13 residues. V lost 5 bases to trimming and J lost 2 bases, with 9 bases between them. Looked up from germline, CDR1 is KGHDR and CDR2 is SFDVKD.

This clonotype was picked up many times. The rearrangement joins TRBV5-6 to TRBJ2-7; 8 bases map to TRBD2. From germline, CDR1 is SGHDT and CDR2 YYEEEE. The CDR3 extends over 14 amino acids. Trimming at V came to 5 bases and at J to 0 bases, leaving 4 bases not matched to a gene. In nucleotides, the CDR3 is TGTGCCAGCAGTTTAGCGGGACTCTCCTACGAGCAGTACTTC. The encoded protein is CASSLAGLSYEQYF.

This clonotype was detected a few times. This chain connects TRBV18 to TRBJ2-5; D may correspond to TRBD1 or TRBD2 (6 bases each). Trimming took 3 bases from V and 4 from J, leaving 15 bases between them. This CDR3 contains 15 residues. Germline CDR1 KGHSH, CDR2 LQKENI. CDR3 protein: CASSPPGDWRETQYF. The CDR3 DNA reads TGTGCCAGCTCACCCCCAGGGGACTGGCGAGAGACCCAGTACTTC.

The chain recombines TRBV29-1 with TRBJ2-7; 7 nucleotides align to TRBD2. The CDR3 covers 14 residues. The germline V gene has CDR1 SQVTM and CDR2 ANQGSEA. Trimming removed 6 bases from V and 2 bases from J; junction bases left unmatched: 10. CDR3 nucleotide sequence: TGCAGCGTAGCTAGCGGTGGTGGGACCTACGAGCAGTACTTC. It is translated as CSVASGGGTYEQYF.

About this clonotype itself: Relative to the germline gene, one junction end is altered; a read error may explain this. The chain is built from TRBV27 and TRBJ2-1; TRBD1 might be the D (6 bases). TRBJ2-7 matches the DNA end more closely, so the J call is doubtful. The germline V gene has CDR1 MNHEY and CDR2 SMNVEV (reference sequence). The CDR3 has 15 amino acids. DNA for the CDR3: TGTGCCAGCAGGCCACAGGGACCCATTTCCTACAAGCAGTACTTC. Its protein product is CASRPQGPISYKQYF.

A word on this clonotype: The germline gene is not matched at one end of the junction; a read error may be the cause. CDR3 nucleotides: TGCGCCAGCAGCGCCGGGACTAGCGGGATATTCCAAGAGACCCAGTACTTC. Translation: CASSAGTSGIFQETQYF. The rearrangement joins TRBV2 to TRBJ2-5, with 13 bases matching TRBD2. CDR3 length: 17 amino acids. CDR1 and CDR2 from the germline V gene are SNHLY and FYNNEI.